The clone carrying this T cell receptor (beta chain) is a singleton in its sample. The data stem from a study of blood T cell repertoires in COVID-19. In the study's own analysis: Reference gene primer amplification yielded estimated nucleated cell counts. Sequenced by immunoSEQ multiplex PCR; TCRdb stores in-frame clones only, minus some. That table supplies the V and J calls and clone size; D and trimming were determined from the DNA. The sample lists around 260,000 clones, 75% to 90% occurring once. The CDR3 is 15 amino acids. The V gene's germline CDR1 is SEHNR and CDR2 FQNEAQ (reference sequence). The trim removed 7 bases at V and 2 bases at J, leaving 7 bases unmatched.

The sequencing sample was made of peripheral blood. This TCR was sampled from a man aged 55 to 70 who had recovered from COVID-19. The J gene is TRBJ2-1, the V gene TRBV7-9; 8 bases are shared with TRBD2. DNA for the CDR3: TGTGCCAGCACCCTGGACGGGGGGGCCTACAATGAGCAGTTCTTC. This sequence encodes CASTLDGGAYNEQFF.